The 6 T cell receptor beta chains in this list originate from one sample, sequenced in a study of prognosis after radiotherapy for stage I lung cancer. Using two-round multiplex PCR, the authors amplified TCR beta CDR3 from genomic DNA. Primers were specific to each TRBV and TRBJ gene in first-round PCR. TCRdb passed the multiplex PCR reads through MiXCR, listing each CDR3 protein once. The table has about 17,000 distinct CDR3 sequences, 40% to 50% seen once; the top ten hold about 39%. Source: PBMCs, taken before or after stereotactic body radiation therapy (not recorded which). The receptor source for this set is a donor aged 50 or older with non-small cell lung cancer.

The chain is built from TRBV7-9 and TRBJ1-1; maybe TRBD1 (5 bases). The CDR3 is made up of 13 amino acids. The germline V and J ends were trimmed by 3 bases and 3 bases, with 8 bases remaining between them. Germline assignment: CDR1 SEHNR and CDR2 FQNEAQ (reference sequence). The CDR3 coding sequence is TGTGCCAGCAGCTTTGCGGGGGACACTGAAGCTTTCTTT. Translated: CASSFAGDTEAFF.

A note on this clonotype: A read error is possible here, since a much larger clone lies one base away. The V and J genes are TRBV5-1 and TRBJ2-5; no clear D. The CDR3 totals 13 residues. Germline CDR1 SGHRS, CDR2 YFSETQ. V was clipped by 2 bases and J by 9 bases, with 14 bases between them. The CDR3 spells CASSFEQVMAQYF. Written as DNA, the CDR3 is TGCGCCAGCAGCTTCGAGCAGGTAATGGCCCAGTACTTC.

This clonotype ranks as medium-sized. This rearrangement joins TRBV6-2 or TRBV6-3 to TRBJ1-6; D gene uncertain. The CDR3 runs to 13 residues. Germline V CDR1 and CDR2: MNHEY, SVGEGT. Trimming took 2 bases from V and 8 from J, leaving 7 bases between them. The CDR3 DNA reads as TGTGCCAGCAGTTACAGGGTTGATTCACCCCTCCACTTT. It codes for CASSYRVDSPLHF.

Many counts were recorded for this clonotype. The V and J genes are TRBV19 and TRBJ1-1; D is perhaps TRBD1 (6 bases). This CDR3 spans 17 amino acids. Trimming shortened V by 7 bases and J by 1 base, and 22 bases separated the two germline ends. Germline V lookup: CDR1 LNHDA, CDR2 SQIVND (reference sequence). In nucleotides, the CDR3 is TGTGCCAGTACCCCAGGTCAGGGGACCCCGACGAACACTGAAGCTTTCTTT. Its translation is CASTPGQGTPTNTEAFF.

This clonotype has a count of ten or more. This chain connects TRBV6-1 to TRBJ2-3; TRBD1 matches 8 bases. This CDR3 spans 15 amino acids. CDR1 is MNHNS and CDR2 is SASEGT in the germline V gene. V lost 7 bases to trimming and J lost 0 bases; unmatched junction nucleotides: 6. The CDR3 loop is CASTRGQGSTDTQYF. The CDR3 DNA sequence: TGTGCCAGCACCCGAGGACAGGGAAGCACAGATACGCAGTATTTT.

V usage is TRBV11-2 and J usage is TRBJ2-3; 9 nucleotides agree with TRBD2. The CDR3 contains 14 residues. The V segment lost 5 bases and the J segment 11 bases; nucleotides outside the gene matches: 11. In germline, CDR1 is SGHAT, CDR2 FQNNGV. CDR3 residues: CASSVSGSDIRQYF. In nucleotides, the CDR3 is TGTGCCAGCAGCGTTAGCGGGAGTGACATCAGGCAGTATTTT. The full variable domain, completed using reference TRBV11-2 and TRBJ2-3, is EAGVAQSPRYKIIEKRQSVAFWCNPISGHATLYWYQQILGQGPKLLIQFQNNGVVDDSQLPKDRFSAERLKGVDSTLKIQPAKLEDSAVYLCASSVSGSDIRQYFGPGTRLTVL.